The rows below give T cell receptor beta chains drawn from one sample of a study of T-cell memory formation after mild COVID-19. One entry per CDR3 protein, called by TCRdb with MiXCR from the 5' RACE reads. The sample yields 80,000 to 95,000 distinct CDR3 sequences, roughly 25% seen once. Sequencing was carried out using PBMCs or a T cell subset sorted from them (not recorded which). Receptor source: a man between 18 and 35 years old who had mild COVID-19 (a few samples of this study predate the infection). Cell type and time point are not known. Each CDR3 is given with its conserved first and last residue. A D gene is named only where the DNA matches it firmly. The listing skips clone size in some rows; elsewhere it reads once, few, many or a size class.

>TRBV9|few|-|TRBJ2-2
CASSTGDPGELFF
TGTGCCAGCAGCACGGGGGATCCCGGGGAGCTGTTTTTT
>TRBV7-9|-|-|TRBJ1-4
CASSLEVRAREKLFF
TGTGCCAGCAGCTTAGAGGTCAGGGCCAGAGAAAAACTGTTTTTT
>TRBV11-2|-|-|TRBJ2-2
CASSSKAGQDTGELFF
TGTGCCAGCAGCTCTAAAGCGGGACAGGACACCGGGGAGCTGTTTTTT
>TRBV6-6|-|TRBD2|TRBJ2-3
CASSYRGGHTDTQYF
TGTGCCAGCAGTTACCGCGGGGGGCACACAGATACGCAGTATTTT
>TRBV4-3|few|-|TRBJ2-3
CASSQDTVDTQYF
TGCGCCAGCAGCCAAGACACGGTAGATACGCAGTATTTT
>TRBV9|few|-|TRBJ2-1
CASSGRGTLLENEQFF
TGTGCCAGCAGCGGCCGGGGGACGCTCCTTGAGAATGAGCAGTTCTTC
>TRBV7-9|few|-|TRBJ2-1
CASSLLGAEQFF
TGTGCCAGCAGCCTCCTAGGAGCCGAGCAGTTCTTC
>TRBV7-3|-|-|TRBJ2-3
CASSLKGGPGTQYF
TGTGCCAGCAGCTTAAAGGGGGGGCCTGGTACGCAGTATTTT
>TRBV7-2|-|TRBD1|TRBJ1-2
CASSYPGTDYGYTF
TGTGCCAGCAGCTACCCCGGGACAGACTATGGCTACACCTTC
>TRBV4-1|few|TRBD1|TRBJ2-5
CASSQNQGEGETQYF
TGCGCCAGCAGCCAAAATCAGGGGGAAGGCGAGACCCAGTACTTC
>TRBV4-1|-|-|TRBJ1-3
CASSDPGINGNTIYF
TGCGCCAGCAGCGATCCAGGGATAAATGGAAACACCATATATTTT
>TRBV6-2/TRBV6-3|-|-|TRBJ2-3
CASSRLVGSTDTQYF
TGTGCCAGCAGCCGCCTAGTAGGGAGCACAGATACGCAGTATTTT
>TRBV20-1|-|TRBD1|TRBJ1-5
CSAKGQGNQPQHF
TGCAGTGCTAAAGGACAGGGCAATCAGCCCCAGCATTTT
>TRBV4-2|-|TRBD2|TRBJ2-1
CASSHLSGGDSYNEQFF
TGTGCCAGCAGCCACCTTAGCGGGGGGGACTCCTACAATGAGCAGTTCTTC
>TRBV4-1|-|-|TRBJ1-2
CASSPDGSGSLYGYTF
TGCGCCAGCAGCCCCGATGGGTCCGGCAGCCTCTATGGCTACACCTTC
>TRBV9|few|-|TRBJ2-1
CASSVLGGPPNEQFF
TGTGCCAGCAGCGTCTTGGGGGGCCCTCCCAATGAGCAGTTCTTC
>TRBV6-5|-|TRBD2|TRBJ2-3
CASRPAGGATDTQYF
TGTGCCAGCAGGCCTGCGGGGGGGGCCACAGATACGCAGTATTTT